This T cell receptor (beta chain) was recovered during a study of cytomegalovirus exposure and HLA in healthy donors. Trimming cost V 4 bases and J 1 base, with 17 bases left between them. The CDR3 runs to 16 residues. Germline-derived CDR1 and CDR2 are SGHKS and YYEKEE (reference sequence). The method was immunoSEQ multiplex PCR; TCRdb's version includes in-frame clones alone and lacks a portion of them. The sample includes over 110,000 clones, 86% of them seen just once. Sequencing input: PBMCs. This clonotype originated in a young man in good health and CMV-seronegative. The genes are TRBV5-5 and TRBJ1-1, with D hard to call. For the CDR3, the DNA is TGTGCCAGCAGCACGGCGGTACGCTCTTGGAACACTGAAGCTTTCTTT. It translates to CASSTAVRSWNTEAFF. The full variable domain, in which reference TRBV5-5 and TRBJ1-1 provide the parts outside the CDR3, is DAGVTQSPTHLIKTRGQQVTLRCSPISGHKSVSWYQQVLGQGPQFIFQYYEKEERGRGNFPDRFSARQFPNYSSELNVNALLLGDSALYLCASSTAVRSWNTEAFFGQGTRLTVV.